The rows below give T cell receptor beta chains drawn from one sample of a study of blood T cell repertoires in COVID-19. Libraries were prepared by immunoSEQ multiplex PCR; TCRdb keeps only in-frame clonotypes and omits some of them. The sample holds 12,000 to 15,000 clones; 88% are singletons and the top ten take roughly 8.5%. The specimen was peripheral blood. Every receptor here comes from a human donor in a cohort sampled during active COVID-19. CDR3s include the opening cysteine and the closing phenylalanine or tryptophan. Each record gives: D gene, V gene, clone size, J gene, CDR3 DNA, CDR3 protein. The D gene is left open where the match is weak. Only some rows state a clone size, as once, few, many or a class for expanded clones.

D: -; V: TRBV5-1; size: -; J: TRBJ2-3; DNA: TGCGCCAGCAGCTTGGAAGTCAGGACTAGCACAGATACGCAGTATTTT; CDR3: CASSLEVRTSTDTQYF
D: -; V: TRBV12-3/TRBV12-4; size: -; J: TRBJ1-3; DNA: TGTGCCAGCAGGACAGCATCCGGAAACACCATATATTTT; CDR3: CASRTASGNTIYF
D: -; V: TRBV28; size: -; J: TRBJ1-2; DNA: TGTGCCAGCAGCCGTCAGGGTTATGGCTACACCTTC; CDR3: CASSRQGYGYTF
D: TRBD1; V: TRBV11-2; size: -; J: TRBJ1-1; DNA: TGTGCCAGCAGCTTAGCAGGGGGCGCCTACACTGAAGCTTTCTTT; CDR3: CASSLAGGAYTEAFF
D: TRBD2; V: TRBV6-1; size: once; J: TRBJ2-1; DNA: TGTGCCAGCAGTGAAAGGCTAGCGGACTACAATGAGCAGTTCTTC; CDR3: CASSERLADYNEQFF
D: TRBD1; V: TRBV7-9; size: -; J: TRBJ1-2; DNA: TGTGCCAGCAGCTTAAACAGGGGAGGCTACACCTTC; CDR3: CASSLNRGGYTF
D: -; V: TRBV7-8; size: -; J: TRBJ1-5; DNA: TGTGCCAGCAGCTTTCAGACAGGACTTTATAGCAATCAGCCCCAGCATTTT; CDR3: CASSFQTGLYSNQPQHF
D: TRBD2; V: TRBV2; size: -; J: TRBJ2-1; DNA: TGTGCCAGCAGGCGGGGACTAGCGGGAGGATTGCTGGCCAATGAGCAGTTCTTC; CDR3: CASRRGLAGGLLANEQFF
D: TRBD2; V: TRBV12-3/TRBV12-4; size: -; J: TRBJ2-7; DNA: TGTGCCACACTAAGCGGGAATGAGCAGTACTTC; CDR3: CATLSGNEQYF
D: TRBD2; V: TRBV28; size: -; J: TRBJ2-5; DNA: TGTGCCAGCAGTACTAGCGGGAGGGGTGGGACCCAGTACTTC; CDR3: CASSTSGRGGTQYF
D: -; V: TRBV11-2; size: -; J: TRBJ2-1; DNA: TGTGCCAGCAGCCGCAGGGAGGTAAATGAGCAGTTCTTC; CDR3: CASSRREVNEQFF
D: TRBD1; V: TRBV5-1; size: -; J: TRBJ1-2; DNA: TGCGCCAGCAGCTCGGGACAGGGGGACTATGGCTACACCTTC; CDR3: CASSSGQGDYGYTF
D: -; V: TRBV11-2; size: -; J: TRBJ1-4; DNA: TGTGCCAGCAGCCAGGGGAGGGGAATCGCTGAAAAACTGTTTTTT; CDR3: CASSQGRGIAEKLFF
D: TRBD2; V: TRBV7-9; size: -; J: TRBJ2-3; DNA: TGTGCCAGCAGCTTAGAGCTGGCGTCTAGCGGGATTGTGGATACGCAGTATTTT; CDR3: CASSLELASSGIVDTQYF
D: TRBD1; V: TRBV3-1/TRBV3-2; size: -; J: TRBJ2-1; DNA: TGTGCCAGCAGTGGCCGGGACAGGGGGGGCAATGAGCAGTTCTTC; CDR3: CASSGRDRGGNEQFF
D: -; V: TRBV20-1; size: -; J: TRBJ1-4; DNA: TGCAGTGCGTGGGTTAGGCGGGAACTGTTTTTT; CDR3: CSAWVRRELFF
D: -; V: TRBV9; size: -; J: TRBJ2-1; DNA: TGTGCCAGCAGCGTTTCTTTCAATGAGCAGTTCTTC; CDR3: CASSVSFNEQFF
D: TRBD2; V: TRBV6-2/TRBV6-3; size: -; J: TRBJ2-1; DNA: TGTGCCAGCAGTTACTCTAGCGGGAGGAGGTACAATGAGCAGTTCTTC; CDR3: CASSYSSGRRYNEQFF
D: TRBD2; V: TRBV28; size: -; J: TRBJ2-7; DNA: TGTGCCAGCAGTTCTCTGACTAGCGGGAGGGCCCTATTCTACGAGCAGTACTTC; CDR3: CASSSLTSGRALFYEQYF
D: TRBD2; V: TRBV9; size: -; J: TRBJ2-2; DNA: TGTGCCAGCAGCGTACTAGCGGGGACTAGTGGGTCCGGGGAGCTGTTTTTT; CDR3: CASSVLAGTSGSGELFF
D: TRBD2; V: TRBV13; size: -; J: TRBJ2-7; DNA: TGTGCCAGCAGCTCCACTAGCGGGAGCTACGAGCAGTACTTC; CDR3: CASSSTSGSYEQYF
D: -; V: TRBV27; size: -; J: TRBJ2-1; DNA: TGTGCCAGCAGTTCGCGCAGGATGGCAATTGAGCAGTTCTTC; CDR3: CASSSRRMAIEQFF
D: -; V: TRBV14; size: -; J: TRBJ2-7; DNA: TGTGCCAGCAGCCGACTCCCGGCCGCCTACGAGCAGTACTTC; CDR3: CASSRLPAAYEQYF
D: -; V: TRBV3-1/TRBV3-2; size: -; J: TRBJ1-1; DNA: TGTGCCAGCAGCTACCAGGGGATTGAAGCTTTCTTT; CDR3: CASSYQGIEAFF
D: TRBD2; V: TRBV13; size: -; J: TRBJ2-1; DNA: TGTGCCAGCAGCCCCCGCAGGACTAGCGGGGACAGGGAGCAGTTCTTC; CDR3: CASSPRRTSGDREQFF
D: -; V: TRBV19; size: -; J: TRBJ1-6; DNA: TGTGCCAGTAGGGCTGCGGGTTCACCCCTCCACTTT; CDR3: CASRAAGSPLHF
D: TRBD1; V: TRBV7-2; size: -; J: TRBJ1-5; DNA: TGTGCCAGCAGCTTAGCTGGGACAGTGTCGATTCATCAGCCCCAGCATTTT; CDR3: CASSLAGTVSIHQPQHF
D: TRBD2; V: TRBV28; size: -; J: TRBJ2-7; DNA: TGTGCCAGCAGCCCCCCCGGGACTAGGCAGTACTTC; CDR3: CASSPPGTRQYF
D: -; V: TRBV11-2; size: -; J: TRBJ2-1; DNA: TGTGCCAGCAGCTTAGTCGGGAATGAGCAGTTCTTC; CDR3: CASSLVGNEQFF
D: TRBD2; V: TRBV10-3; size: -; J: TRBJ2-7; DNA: TGTGCCATCAGTGTACTAGCGTTAACAGAGCAGTACTTC; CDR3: CAISVLALTEQYF
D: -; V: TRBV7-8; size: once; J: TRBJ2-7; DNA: TGTGCCAGCAGACCGCAGGGGCCGGTTGAGCAGTACTTC; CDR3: CASRPQGPVEQYF
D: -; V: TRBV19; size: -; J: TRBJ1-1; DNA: TGTGCCAGTAGTATGTGGGGCAGAAACACTGAAGCTTTCTTT; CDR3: CASSMWGRNTEAFF
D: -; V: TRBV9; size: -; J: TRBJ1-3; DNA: TGTGCCAGCAGCGTAAAAGGTGCAGGGGCAGGAAACACCATATATTTT; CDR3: CASSVKGAGAGNTIYF
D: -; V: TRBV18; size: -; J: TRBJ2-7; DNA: TGTGCCAGCTCACCCGACACCTACGAGCAGTACTTC; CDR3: CASSPDTYEQYF
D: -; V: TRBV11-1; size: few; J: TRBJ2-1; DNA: TGTGCCAGCAGCAAACTAGTTGGCGGGATAGCCAATGAGCAGTTCTTC; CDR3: CASSKLVGGIANEQFF
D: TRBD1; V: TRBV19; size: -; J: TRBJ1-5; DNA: TGTGCCAGTAGTACTAGGGGGACAGGGAGGATTCAGCCCCAGCATTTT; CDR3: CASSTRGTGRIQPQHF
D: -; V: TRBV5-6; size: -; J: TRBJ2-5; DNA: TGTGCCAGCAGCCCTTTAGGTGGCGGAGAGACCCAGTACTTC; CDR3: CASSPLGGGETQYF
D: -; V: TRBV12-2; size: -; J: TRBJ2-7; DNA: TGTGCAAGTCGCTTAGATCGGGAGAGCTCCTACGAGCAGTACTTC; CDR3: CASRLDRESSYEQYF
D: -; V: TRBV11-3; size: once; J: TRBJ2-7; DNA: TGTGCCAGCAGCTCGGGACATCTTAACGAACAGTACTTC; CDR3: CASSSGHLNEQYF
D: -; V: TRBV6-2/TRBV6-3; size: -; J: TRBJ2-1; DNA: TGTGCCAGCAGTTCGGAGTCCGACGCCTACAATGAGCAGTTCTTC; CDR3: CASSSESDAYNEQFF
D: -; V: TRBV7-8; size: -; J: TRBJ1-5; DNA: TGTGCCAGCAGCCCCCTAAAGAATCAGCCCCAGCATTTT; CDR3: CASSPLKNQPQHF
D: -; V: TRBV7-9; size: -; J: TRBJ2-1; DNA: TGTGCCAGCAGCTTAGCGCGAAATGAGCAGTTCTTC; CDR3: CASSLARNEQFF
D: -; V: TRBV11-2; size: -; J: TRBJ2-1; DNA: TGTGCCAGCAGCTTCCGCGGGGTGTATAATGAGCAGTTCTTC; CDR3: CASSFRGVYNEQFF
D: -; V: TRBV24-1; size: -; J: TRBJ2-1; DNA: TGTGCCACCAGGGACTCAACTAACAATGAGCAGTTCTTC; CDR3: CATRDSTNNEQFF
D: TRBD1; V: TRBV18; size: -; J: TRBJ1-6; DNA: TGTGCCAGCTCACCTAGGACAGGTCGGGGATATGGTTCACCCCTCCACTTT; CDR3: CASSPRTGRGYGSPLHF